These 6 T cell receptor beta chains originate from one sample sequenced in a study of blood T cell repertoires in COVID-19. Clones were sequenced by immunoSEQ multiplex PCR, and TCRdb holds only the in-frame ones, with some missing. The sample records approximately 180,000 clones, 80% to 90% being singletons. The sample was peripheral blood. These receptors came from a man aged 55 to 70 with acute or convalescent COVID-19.

Only one count was recorded for this clone. DNA for the CDR3: TGTGCCAGCAGTGAAGGCGGCGGGAGGTCTCCCTACGAGCAGTACTTC. This sequence encodes CASSEGGGRSPYEQYF. The rearrangement links TRBV6-1 to TRBJ2-7, with 8 nucleotides matching TRBD2. J gave up 2 bases and V 1 base, and 7 bases lay outside the gene matches. Germline lookup yields CDR1 MNHNS and CDR2 SASEGT. The CDR3 totals 16 residues.

This clone showed up just a few times. V usage is TRBV27 and J usage is TRBJ1-1; 7 nucleotides align to TRBD1. V shed 2 bases, J shed 3 bases, and the junction held 3 bases outside the gene matches. CDR3 length equals 14 residues. Germline lookup yields CDR1 MNHEY and CDR2 SMNVEV (reference sequence). The CDR3 spells CASSLNRGYTEAFF. The DNA for the CDR3 is TGTGCCAGCAGTTTAAACAGGGGCTACACTGAAGCTTTCTTT.

The gene calls are TRBV7-3 and TRBJ2-7; 13 bases line up with TRBD2. Looked up from germline, CDR1 is SGHTA and CDR2 is FQGTGA. V shed 2 bases and J 4 bases; nucleotides not matched to a gene: 5. The CDR3 spans 16 residues. The CDR3 nucleotides are TGTGCCAGCAGCTTATCGGGACTAGCGGGGTCGTACGAGCAGTACTTC. This translates into CASSLSGLAGSYEQYF.

In regard to this clone: Other DNA sequences in this sample translate to the same CDR3. The rearrangement links TRBV9 to TRBJ2-3; D unclear. The CDR3 loop spans 13 amino acids. V dropped 2 bases and J dropped 0 bases, with 4 bases sitting between them. The germline V gene has CDR1 SGDLS and CDR2 YYNGEE. DNA of the CDR3: TGTGCCAGCAGCGTGACTAGCACAGATACGCAGTATTTT. This encodes CASSVTSTDTQYF.

Points on this clone: Other DNA sequences in this specimen translate into the identical CDR3. The chain has TRBV13 and TRBJ2-5, with D uncertain. There are 11 residues in the CDR3. V was clipped by 3 bases and J by 5 bases, with 4 bases between them. Germline V lookup: CDR1 PRHDT, CDR2 FYEKMQ (reference sequence). This CDR3 is CASSLRETQYF. In nucleotides, the CDR3 is TGTGCCAGCAGCTTGAGGGAGACCCAGTACTTC.

V and J are TRBV7-2 and TRBJ1-4; tentative D call: TRBD1 (5 bases). Germline V gene sequence: CDR1 SGHTA, CDR2 FQGNSA. With 7 bases removed from V and 14 bases from J, the gap between germline ends came to 17 bases. The CDR3 runs 12 residues. The CDR3 loop reads CASTPGRGGLFF. CDR3 sequence (DNA): TGTGCCAGCACCCCTGGACGGGGGGGGCTGTTTTTT.